These 27 T cell receptor beta chains were sequenced from one sample in a study of tumor and adjacent non-tumor tissue in lung cancer. This sample's RNA came from whole unsorted tissue. The normal lung tissue was taken more than 3 cm from the tumor edge. A modified ARM-PCR protocol with three rounds of nested PCR amplified TCRbeta. MiXCR, applied by TCRdb to the multiplex PCR reads, yields one record per CDR3 protein. The data show tens of thousands of distinct CDR3 sequences, roughly two thirds seen once. What was sequenced was distant non-tumor lung tissue. The receptors here all came from a woman aged 40 to 50 with non-small cell lung cancer.

There are many counts of this clonotype. This chain joins TRBV6-2 or TRBV6-3 and TRBJ2-1; D might be TRBD2 (5 bases). CDR3 length: 12 amino acids. The V end lost 7 bases, the J end lost 5 bases, and 9 bases lay between the germline ends. Germline V gene lookup returns CDR1 MNHEY and CDR2 SVGEGT. CDR3 sequence reads: CASTGVDNEQFF. In nucleotides, the CDR3 is TGTGCCAGCACCGGGGTCGACAATGAGCAGTTCTTC.

Concerning this clonotype itself: This is likely a read error, given that the CDR3 carries no conserved phenylalanine or tryptophan at its end. The J gene is TRBJ2-1, the V gene TRBV11-3, with 8 bases matching TRBD2. The trim removed 5 bases at V and 8 bases at J, leaving 14 bases unmatched. The CDR3 is made up of 16 amino acids. Germline CDR1 reads SGHNT; CDR2 reads YENEEA. The CDR3 DNA is TGTGCCAGCAGCGATCCGGGACTAGGGGCCAACTATGAGCAGTTCTTA. This encodes CASSDPGLGANYEQFL.

Points on this clonotype: The junction and the germline gene differ at one end; a read error may be behind it. This chain uses TRBV11-2 with TRBJ2-1, with D possibly TRBD2 on 6 matching bases. The germline gives CDR1 SGHAT, CDR2 FQNNGV. This CDR3 spans 12 amino acids. In nucleotides, the CDR3 is TGTGCCAGCAGTCATAACGGGAGTCACGAGATCTTC. It codes for CASSHNGSHEIF.

This clonotype was detected only a few times. This rearrangement joins TRBV20-1 to TRBJ2-7; TRBD2 aligns across 9 bases. The CDR3 extends over 14 amino acids. V gave up 6 bases and J gave up 5 bases; unmatched junction bases: 11. The germline CDR1 and CDR2 sequences are DFQATT and SNEGSKA (reference sequence). CDR3 coding DNA: TGCAGTGCCAACACCGAGACTAGCGGCCACGAGCAGTACTTC. Its protein product is CSANTETSGHEQYF.

Turning to this clonotype: With a much larger clone just one base away, this may be a read error. The V and J genes are TRBV5-4 and TRBJ2-1; D is tentatively TRBD1 or TRBD2 (5 bases each). The germline V gene encodes CDR1 SGHNT and CDR2 YYREEE (reference sequence). The CDR3 covers 17 residues. The germline V and J ends were trimmed by 2 bases and 4 bases, with 19 bases remaining between them. CDR3: CASSFSGGSRSYNEQFF. The CDR3 nucleotides read TGTGCCAGCAGCTTCAGTGGGGGAAGCAGGTCGTACAATGAGCAGTTCTTC.

Turning to this clonotype: A much larger clonotype is one base distant, so this may be a read error. This chain uses TRBV4-2 with TRBJ2-6; D may match TRBD1 or TRBD2 (6 bases each). Germline V lookup: CDR1 LGHNA, CDR2 YNFKEQ. The CDR3 is 19 residues long. CDR3 nucleotides: TGTGTCAGCAGCCAAGATCTTCGGGGGCGGCACTCTGGGGCCAACGTCCCGACTTTC. As protein: CVSSQDLRGRHSGANVPTF.

Notes on this clonotype: One end of the junction varies from germline; a read error may be responsible. The chain is built from TRBV7-8 and TRBJ2-6, with D perhaps matching TRBD2 (5 bases). CDR1 is SGHVS, CDR2 FQNEAQ, per germline. The CDR3 spans 13 residues. The CDR3 bases are TGTGCCAACAACAATGACGGGGACAACGTCCTGACTTTC. Its translation is CANNNDGDNVLTF.

A remark on this clonotype: As the CDR3 is not closed by the conserved phenylalanine or tryptophan, this likely results from a read error. The limits of the CDR3 on the DNA are not certain, so only TCRdb's listed CDR3 is given. This sequence joins TRBV11-2 and TRBJ2-6. The CDR3 is made up of 16 amino acids, end residues included. Germline CDR1 is SGHAT and CDR2 is FQNNGV. This CDR3 reads CASSCSDLSGANVMTL.

This clonotype occurred a few times. Just one base apart from a much larger clone, this may be a read error. V usage is TRBV20-1 and J usage is TRBJ1-2, with 8 bases that match TRBD1. Germline CDR1 reads DFQATT; CDR2 reads SNEGSKA (reference sequence). This CDR3 comprises 15 residues. The CDR3 region is CSAPDRAPANYGHTF. DNA of the CDR3: TGCAGTGCACCGGACAGGGCCCCAGCTAACTATGGCCACACCTTC.

Concerning this clonotype itself: Since the CDR3 does not end with the conserved phenylalanine or tryptophan, this likely comes from a read error. The V and J genes are TRBV5-6 and TRBJ1-4; no clear D gene. V gave up 7 bases and J gave up 2 bases, with 24 bases separating them. This CDR3 spans 18 amino acids. CDR1 SGHDT and CDR2 YYEEEE come from the germline V gene. The CDR3 DNA reads as TGTGCCAGCCCACCTCGGTTGAAGATTCCTGAGACTAATGAAAAACTGTTTTTG. Translation gives CASPPRLKIPETNEKLFL.

Note on this clonotype: One end of the junction is discordant with germline, which a read error may explain. J is TRBJ2-1 and V is TRBV5-4; 7 bases match TRBD2. CDR3 length: 17 amino acids. Per the germline V gene, CDR1 is SGHNT and CDR2 is YYREEE (reference sequence). The CDR3 loop reads CVSSLGTSVIPYNEQFF. CDR3 DNA sequence: TGTGTCAGCAGTTTGGGTACTAGCGTAATCCCCTACAATGAGCAGTTCTTC.

V usage is TRBV30 and J usage is TRBJ2-1; 11 bases agree with TRBD2. The CDR3 has 18 amino acids. Trimming at V came to 2 bases and at J to 6 bases, leaving 15 bases not matched to a gene. Germline assignment: CDR1 GTSNPN and CDR2 SVGIG (reference sequence). The CDR3 here is CAWSSSGRSKSRGNEQFF. CDR3 bases: TGTGCCTGGAGTTCTAGCGGGAGGTCTAAGTCGCGAGGCAATGAGCAGTTCTTC.

In the case of this clonotype: Possible read error: a much larger clone is one base away. The chain couples TRBV5-1 to TRBJ2-1, with 11 bases fitting TRBD2. This CDR3 is built from 17 residues. The J segment lost 6 bases and the V segment lost 1 base, leaving 9 bases of the junction unmatched. Germline-derived CDR1 and CDR2 are SGHRS and YFSETQ. The CDR3 sequence: CASSLTVAGGVVNEQFF. For the CDR3, the DNA is TGCGCCAGCAGCTTGACGGTAGCGGGAGGGGTCGTCAATGAGCAGTTCTTC.

As to this clonotype: Given a much more abundant clone one base away, this may be a read error. Likely a read error: the CDR3 ends without its conserved phenylalanine or tryptophan. V gene TRBV11-2 combines with J gene TRBJ1-4; D possibly corresponds to TRBD1 (6 bases). V lost 5 bases and J lost 4, with 23 bases in between. Germline-derived CDR1 and CDR2 are SGHAT and FQNNGV. CDR3 length: 18 amino acids. The CDR3 nucleotides are TGTGCCAGCAGCCAACCCGTTTGGGAACAGGGACTTAATGAAAAACTGTTTTAT. Translated, it gives CASSQPVWEQGLNEKLFY.

Regarding this clonotype: One end of the junction does not line up with germline, which may come from a read error. The genes are TRBV11-2 and TRBJ1-5; maybe TRBD1 (5 bases). Germline-derived CDR1 and CDR2 are SGHAT and FQNNGV. This CDR3 contains 13 residues. The CDR3 loop reads CVSSSLGDQPQHF. The CDR3 coding sequence is TGTGTCAGCAGCTCGCTGGGGGATCAGCCCCAGCATTTT.

On this clonotype: The germline gene is not matched at one end of the junction; a read error may be the cause. This chain links TRBV6-5 with TRBJ1-1, with D maybe TRBD1 (6 bases). The CDR3 has 14 amino acids. Germline values: CDR1 MNHEY, CDR2 SVGAGI. CDR3 loop: CASSSPGWDTETFF. The CDR3 coding sequence is TGTGCCAGCAGCAGCCCGGGATGGGACACTGAAACTTTCTTT.

This clonotype is medium-sized in the sample. This chain links TRBV11-1 with TRBJ2-7; 7 bases align to TRBD2. Germline V gives CDR1 SGHAT, CDR2 FQDESV (reference sequence). J was trimmed by 1 base and V by 4 bases; bases with no gene match: 4. The CDR3 is 14 amino acids. CDR3 loop: CASSSQAGSYEQYF. The CDR3 bases are TGTGCCAGCAGCTCCCAAGCGGGATCCTACGAGCAGTACTTC. Full variable domain (missing parts from reference TRBV11-1 and TRBJ2-7): EAEVAQSPRYKITEKSQAVAFWCDPISGHATLYWYRQILGQGPELLVQFQDESVVDDSQLPKDRFSAERLKGVDSTLKIQPAELGDSAMYLCASSSQAGSYEQYFGPGTRLTVT.

For this clonotype: Without the conserved terminal phenylalanine or tryptophan, this CDR3 likely stems from a read error. V and J are TRBV11-2 and TRBJ2-4; TRBD1 might be the D (6 bases). This CDR3 comprises 17 residues. Germline lookup yields CDR1 SGHAT and CDR2 FQNNGV. The CDR3 sequence is CANSLGTQGGAKNIQYY. The CDR3 DNA is TGTGCCAACAGCTTAGGAACACAGGGTGGGGCCAAAAACATTCAGTACTAC.

The chain recombines TRBV9 with TRBJ2-1; D is undetermined. The CDR3 consists of 14 residues. Germline V gene sequence: CDR1 SGDLS, CDR2 YYNGEE. Trimming cost V 3 bases and J 6 bases, with 13 bases left between them. The CDR3 here is CASSGSYYVNEQFF. Here the CDR3 DNA reads TGTGCCAGCAGCGGAAGCTACTACGTCAATGAGCAGTTCTTC.

Worth noting for this clonotype: An end of the junction differs from the germline gene, which may be a read error. V and J are TRBV20-1 and TRBJ2-3; no clear D gene. From germline, CDR1 is DFQATT and CDR2 SNEGSKA (reference sequence). CDR3 size: 17 residues. CDR3 coding DNA: TGCAGTGCGCCCCGGACCAGCTGTCTAATACTCACAGATACCCAGTATTTT. Translated, it gives CSAPRTSCLILTDTQYF.

The rearrangement uses TRBV20-1 and TRBJ2-7, with 7 positions matching TRBD1. The CDR3 covers 14 residues. V trimming: 6 bases; J trimming: 4 bases; junction bases outside the gene matches: 12. Germline V CDR1 and CDR2: DFQATT, SNEGSKA (reference sequence). DNA for the CDR3: TGCAGTGCCAATAGATCGGGACAGCTGTACGAGCAGTACTTC. This sequence encodes CSANRSGQLYEQYF.

V gene TRBV7-2 combines with J gene TRBJ2-7, with D maybe TRBD2 (6 bases). Deletions cut 1 base from V and 4 bases from J, with 8 bases between. CDR1 SGHTA and CDR2 FQGNSA come from the germline V gene. CDR3 length: 13 amino acids. The CDR3 spells CASSLVGGYEQYF. Written as DNA, the CDR3 is TGTGCCAGCAGCTTAGTGGGGGGTTACGAGCAGTACTTC.

This clonotype was detected a few times. This sequence joins TRBV23-1 and TRBJ2-1; D is undetermined. TRBV23-1 is labeled an ORF, and its function is uncertain. V lost 6 bases to trimming and J lost 7 bases, with 19 bases between them. CDR3 length equals 15 residues. CDR3 in amino acids: CASRPSPGIGNEQFF. CDR3 in DNA: TGCGCCAGCAGACCGAGTCCTGGGATTGGAAATGAGCAGTTCTTC.

This clonotype was seen ten or more times. The gene calls are TRBV6-5 and TRBJ2-1, with 9 bases that match TRBD1. This CDR3 has 16 residues. Germline-derived CDR1 and CDR2 are MNHEY and SVGAGI. With V trimmed by 6 bases and J by 6 bases, 12 bases remained unmatched. This CDR3 reads CASSSTVGQGGNEQFF. CDR3 sequence (DNA): TGTGCCAGCAGCTCTACCGTGGGACAGGGAGGCAATGAGCAGTTCTTC.

Concerning this clonotype itself: Just one base apart from a much larger clone, this may be a read error. The chain is built from TRBV7-8 and TRBJ1-4, with D unclear. The germline CDR1 and CDR2 sequences are SGHVS and FQNEAQ. The CDR3 consists of 14 residues. CDR3 DNA sequence: TGTGCCGGCAGTTCAGAGGCGGACGAGGAAAAACTGTTTTTT. This translates into CAGSSEADEEKLFF.

This clonotype was counted between two and nine times. A clone one base away is much larger, so this may be a read error. V is TRBV6-6 and J is TRBJ2-7; D could derive from TRBD1 or TRBD2 (5 bases each). Germline CDR1 reads MNHNY; CDR2 reads SVGAGI (reference sequence). This CDR3 has 14 amino acids. The CDR3 region is CAGSYAHEGYEQYF. The DNA for the CDR3 is TGTGCCGGCAGTTATGCCCACGAGGGGTACGAGCAGTACTTC.

The chain employs TRBV20-1 and TRBJ2-3, with 9 nucleotides matching TRBD2. The CDR3 runs to 17 residues. The J segment lost 9 bases and the V segment lost 3 bases, leaving 19 bases of the junction unmatched. Germline V gene data show CDR1 as DFQATT and CDR2 as SNEGSKA (reference sequence). As DNA, the CDR3 is TGCAGTGCTAGGGTCCAACCTCTAGCGGGGCGAACGAAGACGCAGTATTTT. This sequence encodes CSARVQPLAGRTKTQYF.